The entry below gives a single TCR beta chain sequence along with its context. Its antigen is not identified. The germline CDR1 and CDR2 sequences are MNHEY and SVGAGI. The ends were cut back, 2 bases at V and 5 bases at J, with 18 bases in the middle. There are 16 residues in the CDR3. The study ran its PCR with 60 Vbeta and 13 Jbeta primers. TCRdb's copy holds only in-frame clones and misses some; the assay was immunoSEQ multiplex PCR. The data contain roughly 190,000 clones, around 84% of them singletons. The data stem from a study of cytomegalovirus exposure and HLA in healthy donors. Points from the study as a whole: A list of approximately 160 TCR beta chains associated with cytomegalovirus was given.

The sample was PBMCs. This TCR was sampled from a man aged 35 to 55 in good health and CMV-seropositive. The chain employs TRBV6-5 and TRBJ1-1, with D possibly matching TRBD1 (6 bases). Here the CDR3 DNA reads TGTGCCAGCAGTTACGTCCGCGGGGGGCGGGAGACTGAAGCTTTCTTT. It codes for CASSYVRGGRETEAFF.